This T cell receptor (beta chain) was profiled in a study of T cell responses to AZD1222 COVID-19 vaccine listed by TCRdb under 2021. For the study in its entirety: AZD1222 recipients whose second dose came at about 4 weeks and those whose second dose came at about 12 weeks were combined into one group, since spike-specific TCR depth and breadth did not differ between the two schedules. A total of about 250 trial participants underwent TCR sequencing, of whom approximately 200 had received two doses of AZD1222 and around 25 had received two doses of the MenACWY control vaccine. Trial participants were enrolled by age into 18-55, 56-69 and 70-plus year subgroups, with about 150, 28 and 57 TCR-sequenced participants respectively.

CDR1 SGHVS and CDR2 FQNEAQ were looked up in the germline V gene. The CDR3 numbers 15 residues from cysteine through phenylalanine. Just CDR3 DNA is preserved here, 45 bases in frame from base 1. Germline trimming: 4 bases from V, 5 bases from J; junction bases outside gene matches: 9. As for this clone: This clone's antigen is unknown. Base qualities are not recorded, but no much larger clone differs from it by a single base.

Overall study outcomes, separate from this receptor: Conclusions about previously exposed vaccinees are limited because only a handful of AZD1222 recipients were SARS-CoV-2 seropositive at baseline. Epitopes outside the regions mutated in the B.1.351 and B.1.1.7 variants were reportedly recognized by nearly half of the unique spike-specific TCRs. No day 14 peak-response samples were available, so repertoires were characterized only after the peak T cell response. The whole spike protein was spanned by vaccine-associated CD4 TCRs, and dominant responses were seen in regions 160-218 and 743-854. Most participants were white British and females outnumbered males, and the authors suggested that clonal diversity may have been underestimated. The 56-69-year group was small, and its depth increase did not reach significance, likely because of low power. After two AZD1222 doses, spike-specific TCR breadth and depth were significantly higher than at day 0 and than in MenACWY recipients.

The CDR3 regions of human TCRbeta chains were subjected to immunosequencing. The source study handled its data this way. TCRs in the repertoires were matched against a reference library of SARS-CoV-2-specific TCRs that had been generated with the MIRA antigen-specificity platform. Breadth meant the fraction of unique TCRs that were SARS-CoV-2-associated, whereas depth meant the fraction of total T cells that were SARS-CoV-2-associated. Each spike-specific TCR was assigned to its reactive spike region and to a CD4 or CD8 class using the MIRA data. Log10-transformed breadth and depth values were compared by one-way ANOVA with Sidak's multiple comparisons tests. The source is immuneACCESS, and TCRdb retained only in-frame sequences with V and J called. Part of the clones is not carried over; for the studies checked, unresolved V genes explain less than half of this, and the remainder is unexplained. V and J calls plus clone size are reproduced from that table; the DNA served to infer D and trimming. For this sample there are over 150,000 clones; about 91% appear just once. Together, the top ten hold roughly 0.49% of the sample.

The sample's time point label, decoded: baseline before first vaccination. Vaccinee samples came from UK trials COV001 and COV002, including a single-blind randomized controlled phase 2/3 trial of AZD1222 (ChAdOx1 nCoV-19) in healthy adults. For TCRbeta chain sequencing, PBMC samples from trial participants were taken at day 0 and at day 28 after the second dose. The V and J genes are TRBV7-8 and TRBJ2-3, and TRBD1 aligns with 7 junction nucleotides. The source is an adult in good health. The sample in question was peripheral blood, obtained on day 0 of AZD1222 vaccination. The CDR3 region has the sequence CASSYFDRVRDTQYF. The DNA is as follows: TGTGCCAGCAGCTATTTCGACAGGGTGAGAGATACGCAGTATTTT. Extended through the reference TRBV7-8 and TRBJ2-3 proteins, this CDR3 yields the full variable domain: GAGVSQSPRYKVAKRGQDVALRCDPISGHVSLFWYQQALGQGPEFLTYFQNEAQLDKSGLPSDRFFAERPEGSVSTLKIQRTQQEDSAVYLCASSYFDRVRDTQYFGPGTRLTVL.